The next 23 T cell receptor beta chains were all read from a single sample in a study of T-cell reconstitution after alpha-beta-depleted transplantation in children. The authors prepared the TCRbeta library with unique molecular identifiers. TCRdb reprocessed the PCR reads via MiXCR and lists one record per CDR3 protein. The sample carries roughly 400,000 distinct CDR3 sequences, 43% recorded once. The input for sequencing was PBMCs, taken before TCRalphabeta/CD19-depleted stem cell transplant. The receptors were sampled from a girl aged 2 to 10 with aplastic anemia, due to receive a stem cell transplant.

This clonotype occurred a few times. This chain uses TRBV6-1 with TRBJ2-3, with TRBD2 identical over 13 bases. With 7 bases clipped from V and 4 bases from J, the junction kept 5 bases outside the gene matches. Germline V gene data show CDR1 as MNHNS and CDR2 as SASEGT. The CDR3 covers 15 residues. This CDR3 reads CASNQLAGGPDTQYF. The DNA of the CDR3 is TGTGCCAGCAACCAACTAGCGGGGGGGCCAGATACGCAGTATTTT.

The chain combines TRBV10-3 with TRBJ2-1, with D perhaps being TRBD1 or TRBD2 (5 bases each). The length of the CDR3 is 15 residues. Between the trimmed V and J ends, which lost 5 bases and 0 bases, there was a span of 11 bases. The V gene's germline CDR1 is ENHRY and CDR2 SYGVKD. DNA of the CDR3: TGTGCCATCAGTATGGGACGATCCTCCTACAATGAGCAGTTCTTC. This codes for CAISMGRSSYNEQFF.

This clonotype turned up a few times. The chain has TRBV2 and TRBJ2-1; no clear D gene. The germline V gene encodes CDR1 SNHLY and CDR2 FYNNEI. The CDR3 sequence is 13 residues long. Trimming pared 2 bases from V and 4 bases from J, leaving 6 bases between. CDR3 DNA: TGTGCCAGCAGTGAATTGGGATACAATGAGCAGTTCTTC. Encoded protein: CASSELGYNEQFF.

The rearrangement uses TRBV5-4 and TRBJ2-5; D remains unclear. The length of the CDR3 is 15 residues. V was cut by 0 bases and J by 1 base, with 10 bases left in between. Germline V CDR1 and CDR2: SGHNT, YYREEE (reference sequence). The CDR3 sequence: CASSLGVRSQETQYF. In nucleotides, the CDR3 is TGTGCCAGCAGCTTGGGTGTCAGGAGCCAAGAGACCCAGTACTTC.

This clonotype has a count of ten or more. This chain links TRBV6-1 with TRBJ2-1; possible D gene TRBD2, 10 bases. The V and J ends lost 4 bases and 8 bases respectively, with 24 bases between them. CDR1 is MNHNS and CDR2 is SASEGT in the germline V gene. The CDR3 has 17 amino acids. The CDR3 region has the DNA TGTGCCAGCAGTGCACAGGGGGCTAGCGGGAGACGATATGAGCAGTTCTTC. It is translated as CASSAQGASGRRYEQFF.

The chain recombines TRBV20-1 with TRBJ2-3, with a tentative D call TRBD1 (5 bases). Trimming cost V 4 bases and J 2 bases, with 13 bases left between them. The CDR3 consists of 14 residues. Germline lookup yields CDR1 DFQATT and CDR2 SNEGSKA (reference sequence). CDR3 sequence (DNA): TGCAGTGCTAACTCTGGGGCCTCCACAGATACGCAGTATTTT. Translation: CSANSGASTDTQYF.

The table lists this clonotype with many counts. The chain employs TRBV5-1 and TRBJ2-2, with 7 bases identical to TRBD2. CDR3 size: 13 residues. Germline CDR1 is SGHRS and CDR2 is YFSETQ. The J segment lost 8 bases and the V segment lost 3 bases, leaving 4 bases of the junction unmatched. CDR3 residues: CASSSAGVGELFF. CDR3 DNA: TGCGCCAGCAGCTCCGCGGGAGTGGGGGAGCTGTTTTTT.

In its sample, this clonotype was seen a few times. The V gene is TRBV2, the J gene TRBJ2-1, with 11 bases aligning to TRBD2. The germline V gene encodes CDR1 SNHLY and CDR2 FYNNEI. Germline trimming cut 3 bases from V and 8 bases from J; bases unmatched to any gene: 6. CDR3 length equals 15 residues. CDR3 loop: CASSDTSGSMDEQFF. CDR3 nucleotide sequence: TGTGCCAGCAGTGATACTAGCGGGAGTATGGATGAGCAGTTCTTC.

This clonotype was counted between two and nine times. The V call is TRBV6-1, the J call TRBJ2-7; possible D gene TRBD2, 6 bases. This CDR3 has 17 residues. Germline assignment: CDR1 MNHNS and CDR2 SASEGT. Trimming left V 4 bases short and J 2 bases short, with 21 bases between. The CDR3 sequence is CASSAGWRVTPAYEQYF. CDR3 DNA sequence: TGTGCCAGCAGTGCGGGGTGGAGGGTTACGCCAGCCTACGAGCAGTACTTC.

This chain uses TRBV11-2 with TRBJ2-3; tentatively, D is TRBD2 (5 bases). CDR1 and CDR2 (germline): SGHAT, FQNNGV. Trimming pared 0 bases from V and 7 bases from J, leaving 14 bases between. This CDR3 has 15 residues. The CDR3 bases are TGTGCCAGCAGCTTAGAGACCCCGGAGGCGAATACGCAGTATTTT. This encodes CASSLETPEANTQYF.

This chain connects TRBV9 to TRBJ1-3; 8 nucleotides match TRBD1. This CDR3 comprises 17 residues. V dropped 2 bases and J dropped 0; count of bases not matched to a gene: 7. Germline CDR1 reads SGDLS; CDR2 reads YYNGEE. The CDR3 bases are TGTGCCAGCAGCGTCGCCGGGACAGGATACTCTGGAAACACCATATATTTT. Protein: CASSVAGTGYSGNTIYF.

The table lists this clonotype with many counts. This rearrangement joins TRBV29-1 to TRBJ2-3, with 9 nucleotides matching TRBD1. The CDR3 loop spans 12 amino acids. Germline loops: CDR1 SQVTM, CDR2 ANQGSEA. The V segment lost 7 bases and the J segment 5 bases; nucleotides outside the gene matches: 4. The CDR3, as DNA: TGCAGCGCCCTGGACAGGGGAGATACGCAGTATTTT. It codes for CSALDRGDTQYF.

This sequence joins TRBV5-1 and TRBJ2-5, with 15 positions matching TRBD2. Trimming took 4 bases from V and 2 from J; bases not matched to a gene: 12. Germline CDR1 and CDR2: SGHRS and YFSETQ. The CDR3 contains 19 residues. The CDR3: CASSARSRTSGGGQETQYF. As DNA, the CDR3 is TGCGCCAGCAGCGCCCGATCAAGGACTAGCGGGGGGGGACAAGAGACCCAGTACTTC. The whole variable domain, remainder taken from reference TRBV5-1 and TRBJ2-5, is KAGVTQTPRYLIKTRGQQVTLSCSPISGHRSVSWYQQTPGQGLQFLFEYFSETQRNKGNFPGRFSGRQFSNSRSEMNVSTLELGDSALYLCASSARSRTSGGGQETQYFGPGTRLLVL.

Written as DNA, the CDR3 is TGTGCCAGCAGTTTATATTCGGGGGCTAGGGAGACCCAGTACTTC. Protein: CASSLYSGARETQYF. J is TRBJ2-5 and V is TRBV12-3 or TRBV12-4; D tentatively reads TRBD1 or TRBD2 (6 bases each). The length of the CDR3 is 15 residues. V lost 2 bases, J lost 5 bases, and 15 bases lay in between.

CDR3 bases: TGTGCCAGCAAAAGGTGGGACCCGAGCACAGATACGCAGTATTTT. Translation: CASKRWDPSTDTQYF. This chain connects TRBV21-1 to TRBJ2-3; the table's D call TRBD1 went unverified against the DNA. TRBV21-1 constitutes a pseudogene. The CDR3 is 15 residues long.

The rearrangement uses TRBV4-2 and TRBJ1-2; D possibly corresponds to TRBD1 (5 bases). The CDR3 is made up of 16 amino acids. From germline, CDR1 is LGHNA and CDR2 YNFKEQ. Trimming removed 1 base at V and 4 bases at J, with 16 bases between. The CDR3 nucleotides are TGTGCCAGCAGCCAAGCCCAGTCAGGGCTCGGCTATGGCTACACCTTC. Residues: CASSQAQSGLGYGYTF.

The CDR3 region is CASRGQGARGAEQFF. The CDR3 DNA is TGTGCCAGCAGAGGACAGGGGGCACGTGGGGCTGAGCAGTTCTTC. The V gene is TRBV28, the J gene TRBJ2-1; 11 bases agree with TRBD1. This CDR3 region has 15 residues. V lost 6 bases to trimming and J lost 9 bases; unmatched junction nucleotides: 10. Germline V gene lookup returns CDR1 MDHEN and CDR2 SYDVKM.

This rearrangement joins TRBV5-1 to TRBJ2-2; D is perhaps TRBD1 (5 bases). The CDR3 runs 16 residues. Deletions cut 0 bases from V and 0 bases from J, with 9 bases between. Germline V gene lookup returns CDR1 SGHRS and CDR2 YFSETQ. The CDR3, as DNA: TGCGCCAGCAGCTTGGAGGGGCTACCGAACACCGGGGAGCTGTTTTTT. This translates into CASSLEGLPNTGELFF. Looking up the rest from reference TRBV5-1 and TRBJ2-2 gives the full variable domain: KAGVTQTPRYLIKTRGQQVTLSCSPISGHRSVSWYQQTPGQGLQFLFEYFSETQRNKGNFPGRFSGRQFSNSRSEMNVSTLELGDSALYLCASSLEGLPNTGELFFGEGSRLTVL.

The chain recombines TRBV9 with TRBJ1-3, with D perhaps TRBD1 (5 bases). V lost 3 bases to trimming and J lost 0 bases, with 10 bases between them. This CDR3 spans 15 amino acids. Looked up from germline, CDR1 is SGDLS and CDR2 is YYNGEE. CDR3 residues: CASSDDSYSGNTIYF. The CDR3 DNA sequence: TGTGCCAGCAGCGACGACAGTTACTCTGGAAACACCATATATTTT.

This clonotype occurred many times. V and J are TRBV18 and TRBJ2-1, with 7 bases lining up with TRBD2. Germline V lookup: CDR1 KGHSH, CDR2 LQKENI. The CDR3 runs to 17 residues. V was pared by 2 bases and J by 5 bases, with 12 bases of the junction left unmatched. CDR3 sequence reads: CASSPDRGRALNNEQFF. As DNA, the CDR3 is TGTGCCAGCTCACCAGATCGTGGGAGGGCCCTCAACAATGAGCAGTTCTTC.

This clonotype was counted many times. The rearrangement joins TRBV20-1 to TRBJ2-3; 8 bases are a match to TRBD2. The CDR3 sequence is 14 residues long. Germline V gene lookup returns CDR1 DFQATT and CDR2 SNEGSKA (reference sequence). The trim removed 5 bases at V and 1 base at J, leaving 5 bases unmatched. The CDR3 reads CSADAREGTDTQYF. CDR3 coding DNA: TGCAGTGCTGACGCGCGGGAGGGCACAGATACGCAGTATTTT.

A few counts support this clonotype. This chain connects TRBV5-1 to TRBJ2-7; TRBD2 is a possible D gene (5 bases). CDR1 is SGHRS, CDR2 YFSETQ, per germline. This CDR3 has 15 residues. V lost 4 bases and J 5 bases, leaving 19 bases between the germline ends. The CDR3 reads CASSPGPDSSDEQYF. Here the CDR3 DNA reads TGCGCCAGCAGCCCCGGGCCGGACTCCTCGGACGAGCAGTACTTC.

The chain has TRBV12-3 or TRBV12-4 and TRBJ2-1; perhaps D is TRBD1 or TRBD2 (6 bases each). Trimming shortened V by 10 bases and J by 7 bases, and 20 bases separated the two germline ends. CDR3 size: 14 residues. The chain's CDR3 is CATGDTGAGNEQFF. The CDR3 DNA reads as TGTGCCACGGGGGATACGGGGGCTGGGAATGAGCAGTTCTTC.